These 29 T cell receptor beta chains originate from one sample sequenced in a study of human T cells and chemical hapten exposure. Noted time point: patch test 2, 6 weeks after DPC sensitization. Treatment given: therapeutic diphenylcyclopropenone sensitization with weekly scalp DPC. TCRdb reprocessed the RACE reads via MiXCR and lists one record per CDR3 protein. The repertoire holds 75,000 to 95,000 distinct CDR3 sequences, with more than 9.5% as singletons. The source material was whole blood, sampled in connection with sensitization to the hapten diphenylcyclopropenone (DPC). The receptors derive from a man aged 35-49 years with alopecia areata. Some clones in this sample may be carry-over from other donors' samples.

This clonotype was recorded a few times. The chain employs TRBV27 and TRBJ1-1; possibly TRBD1 for D (5 bases). The CDR3 is 14 amino acids. Germline V gives CDR1 MNHEY, CDR2 SMNVEV (reference sequence). V was shortened by 4 bases and J by 0 bases, with 9 bases between the two germline ends. CDR3 DNA sequence: TGTGCCAGCAGTTCAAGGGGCTTGAACACTGAAGCTTTCTTT. Its protein is CASSSRGLNTEAFF.

The V call is TRBV3-1, the J call TRBJ2-7; either TRBD1 or TRBD2 may supply D (5 bases each). Germline values: CDR1 LGHDT, CDR2 YNNKEL (reference sequence). Trimming cost V 8 bases and J 0 bases, with 14 bases left between them. The CDR3 runs 14 residues. CDR3: CASGTRGSSYEQYV. The CDR3 DNA reads as TGTGCCAGCGGGACCAGAGGATCCTCCTACGAGCAGTACGTC.

This clonotype was recorded many times. This chain joins TRBV7-2 and TRBJ1-4; D is uncertain. CDR3 length: 14 amino acids. Trimming left V 8 bases short and J 3 bases short, with 13 bases between. Per the germline V gene, CDR1 is SGHTA and CDR2 is FQGNSA. This CDR3 is CASRKLGPNEKLFF. CDR3 DNA: TGTGCCAGCCGTAAATTAGGACCTAATGAAAAACTGTTTTTT.

This clonotype has only a few counts. The V call is TRBV14, the J call TRBJ1-1; the D gene is possibly TRBD1 (5 bases). CDR3 length: 14 amino acids. V was clipped by 3 bases and J by 5 bases, with 13 bases between them. The germline CDR1 and CDR2 sequences are SGHDN and FVKESK. The CDR3 coding sequence is TGTGCCAGCAGCCAGGCCTTGGGGGGGACTGAAGCTTTCTTT. It encodes CASSQALGGTEAFF.

The sample holds a few counts of this clonotype. The chain uses TRBV25-1 and TRBJ2-7; weak D call: TRBD2 (6 bases). Deletions cut 7 bases from V and 3 bases from J, with 16 bases between. The CDR3 consists of 14 residues. Germline V gives CDR1 MGHDK, CDR2 SYGVNS. The CDR3 DNA follows: TGTGCCAGCACCGAGTGGGGACTCCTCTACGAGCAGTACGTC. Encoded protein: CASTEWGLLYEQYV.

At least ten counts were recorded for this clonotype. This CDR3 reads CASSSPTGADTQYF. The DNA of the CDR3 is TGTGCCAGCAGTTCCCCGACAGGGGCTGATACGCAGTATTTT. V usage is TRBV12-3 or TRBV12-4 and J usage is TRBJ2-3, with TRBD1 matching 8 bases. The CDR3 spans 14 residues. The J segment lost 6 bases and the V segment lost 4 bases, leaving 6 bases of the junction unmatched.

Ten or more counts support this clonotype. This chain links TRBV20-1 with TRBJ2-4, with TRBD2 matching 10 bases. The V and J ends lost 3 bases and 5 bases, in that order; junction bases with no gene match: 7. This CDR3 spans 15 amino acids. Germline loops: CDR1 DFQATT, CDR2 SNEGSKA (reference sequence). Here the CDR3 DNA reads TGCAGTGCTAGGTTGACTAGCGGGCGACAAAACATTCAGTACTTC. It yields the protein CSARLTSGRQNIQYF.

This clonotype was counted between two and nine times. The genes are TRBV6-6 and TRBJ2-3, with D unresolved. This CDR3 comprises 13 residues. V lost 2 bases, J lost 1 base, and 4 bases lay in between. Germline lookup yields CDR1 MNHNY and CDR2 SVGAGI (reference sequence). The CDR3 loop is CASSYRGTDTQYF. Here the CDR3 DNA reads TGTGCCAGCAGTTACAGGGGCACAGATACGCAGTATTTT.

This clonotype was seen ten or more times. The chain combines TRBV7-2 with TRBJ2-7; D not certain. This CDR3 contains 12 residues. V was trimmed by 3 bases and J by 5 bases, leaving 8 bases between them. Looked up from germline, CDR1 is SGHTA and CDR2 is FQGNSA. CDR3 region: CASSFGLNEQYF. The CDR3 DNA is TGTGCCAGCAGCTTTGGCCTTAACGAGCAGTACTTC.

The sample holds a few counts of this clonotype. The genes are TRBV3-1 and TRBJ2-5; 7 nucleotides agree with TRBD1. Unmatched junction bases numbered 3, after V lost 0 bases and J lost 5 bases. The CDR3 consists of 14 residues. Looked up from germline, CDR1 is LGHDT and CDR2 is YNNKEL (reference sequence). The CDR3 spells CASSQEGTVETQYF. DNA of the CDR3: TGTGCCAGCAGCCAAGAGGGGACAGTTGAGACCCAGTACTTC.

This clonotype was detected once. The V gene is TRBV5-1, the J gene TRBJ2-5, with 9 bases matching TRBD2. Trimming at V came to 3 bases and at J to 5 bases, leaving 8 bases not matched to a gene. Germline V gene sequence: CDR1 SGHRS, CDR2 YFSETQ. CDR3 length equals 15 residues. CDR3 nucleotides: TGCGCCAGCAGCTCTCTAGCGGGGCCCGGGGAGACCCAGTACTTC. Translating gives CASSSLAGPGETQYF.

In its sample, this clonotype was seen a few times. The genes are TRBV6-5 and TRBJ2-1; 9 positions match TRBD2. The length of the CDR3 is 15 residues. Germline CDR1 reads MNHEY; CDR2 reads SVGAGI. V gave up 10 bases and J gave up 3 bases; unmatched junction bases: 10. The CDR3 region is CATLVAGAVYNEQFF. Here the CDR3 DNA reads TGTGCCACCTTAGTAGCGGGAGCCGTCTACAATGAGCAGTTCTTC.

This clonotype was counted a few times. CDR3 coding DNA: TGTGCCAGCAGTTCGACAGGGGAGGGCTATGGCTACACCTTC. It is translated as CASSSTGEGYGYTF. The chain links TRBV6-5 to TRBJ1-2, with 8 bases lining up with TRBD1. The CDR3 contains 14 residues. Germline CDR1 and CDR2: MNHEY and SVGAGI. The ends lost 4 bases at V and 4 bases at J; junction bases unmatched: 5.

V gene TRBV6-6 combines with J gene TRBJ2-1; 7 nucleotides line up with TRBD2. Germline loops: CDR1 MNHNY, CDR2 SVGAGI (reference sequence). The CDR3 is made up of 15 amino acids. After removal of 6 bases from V and 8 bases from J, the junction contained 13 bases not matched to a gene. The CDR3 region is CASSLVSSGLYEQFF. The CDR3 DNA reads as TGTGCCAGCAGCCTAGTTTCTAGCGGACTTTATGAGCAGTTCTTC.

CDR3 sequence reads: CASSPGGEGPVYNEQFF. CDR3 in DNA: TGTGCCAGCAGCCCGGGGGGGGAGGGACCAGTATACAATGAGCAGTTCTTC. The chain is built from TRBV9 and TRBJ2-1, with 8 positions matching TRBD2. The germline CDR1 and CDR2 sequences are SGDLS and YYNGEE. V was clipped by 4 bases and J by 4 bases; unmatched bases: 13. The CDR3 length is 17 residues.

The chain uses TRBV12-3 or TRBV12-4 and TRBJ2-1; D remains unclear. This CDR3 has 10 amino acids. Trimming cost V 3 bases and J 10 bases, with 4 bases left between them. The CDR3 sequence is CASSLWEQFF. The CDR3, as DNA: TGTGCCAGCAGTTTGTGGGAGCAGTTCTTC.

This clonotype occurred a few times. Written as DNA, the CDR3 is TGTGCCAGCAGCAAGCAGGCCACCTACGAGCAGTACTTC. Translating it yields CASSKQATYEQYF. The V call is TRBV7-9, the J call TRBJ2-7; D call uncertain. The CDR3 is 13 amino acids. V was pared by 5 bases and J by 2 bases, with 10 bases between. Germline assignment: CDR1 SEHNR and CDR2 FQNEAQ (reference sequence).

The chain recombines TRBV24-1 with TRBJ2-3, with D possibly TRBD2 on 6 matching bases. The V and J ends lost 3 bases and 3 bases respectively, with 6 bases between them. CDR3 size: 13 residues. CDR1 is KGHDR, CDR2 SFDVKD, per germline. This CDR3 reads CATSDSGTDTQYF. The CDR3 DNA sequence: TGTGCCACCAGTGATAGCGGGACAGATACGCAGTATTTT.

The rearrangement joins TRBV6-5 to TRBJ2-5, with 9 bases matching TRBD2. The ends lost 3 bases at V and 5 bases at J; junction bases unmatched: 4. This CDR3 spans 14 amino acids. Germline loops: CDR1 MNHEY, CDR2 SVGAGI. DNA for the CDR3: TGTGCCAGCAGTTATGGCGGGAGGGCTGAGACCCAGTACTTC. Translated: CASSYGGRAETQYF.

The chain employs TRBV12-3 or TRBV12-4 and TRBJ2-1; 7 nucleotides line up with TRBD1. CDR3 length: 12 amino acids. V shed 4 bases, J shed 10 bases, and the junction held 4 bases outside the gene matches. CDR3 sequence reads: CASSSTGVEQFF. The CDR3 DNA is TGTGCCAGCAGTTCTACAGGGGTCGAGCAGTTCTTC.

Ten or more counts support this clonotype. This chain links TRBV5-4 with TRBJ1-1; D is ambiguous. The V gene lost 5 bases and the J gene lost 3 bases, with 14 bases spanning the gap. Germline CDR1 reads SGHNT; CDR2 reads YYREEE (reference sequence). CDR3 length equals 14 residues. CDR3 nucleotide sequence: TGTGCCAGCAGTTTAGACACGGGCGACACTGAAGCTTTCTTT. As protein: CASSLDTGDTEAFF.

A few counts support this clonotype. The chain uses TRBV28 and TRBJ1-6, with a weak D call TRBD1 (5 bases). Trimming pared 5 bases from V and 7 bases from J, leaving 12 bases between. CDR3 length equals 14 residues. Germline CDR1 is MDHEN and CDR2 is SYDVKM. The CDR3 sequence is CASSLGPQNSPLHF. The CDR3 nucleotides are TGTGCCAGCAGTCTGGGACCTCAGAATTCACCCCTCCACTTT.

This clonotype was counted a few times. The chain is built from TRBV6-1 and TRBJ2-7; TRBD2 might be the D (7 bases). V lost 7 bases and J 4 bases, leaving 20 bases between the germline ends. CDR3 length: 15 amino acids. Per germline, CDR1 MNHNS and CDR2 SASEGT. CDR3 DNA: TGTGCCAGCACCCCCCGGGGGGCAAGTGAGTACGAGCAGTACGTC. Its protein product is CASTPRGASEYEQYV.

This clonotype has at least ten counts. This rearrangement joins TRBV29-1 to TRBJ1-2; tentatively, D is TRBD1 (5 bases). The CDR3 has 11 amino acids. CDR1 and CDR2 from the germline V gene are SQVTM and ANQGSEA. Trimming removed 4 bases at V and 6 bases at J, with 9 bases between. The CDR3, as DNA: TGCAGCGTTGGGGGGACTAATGGCTACACCTTC. Protein product: CSVGGTNGYTF.

This clonotype was counted between two and nine times. The chain couples TRBV9 to TRBJ1-2; 8 nucleotides match TRBD1. V gave up 0 bases and J gave up 0 bases; unmatched junction bases: 13. Germline V gives CDR1 SGDLS, CDR2 YYNGEE. CDR3 size: 19 residues. CDR3 DNA sequence: TGTGCCAGCAGCGTAGCCCCTCGGACAGGGACGCCATCTAACTATGGCTACACCTTC. This codes for CASSVAPRTGTPSNYGYTF.

This sequence joins TRBV11-1 and TRBJ2-3, with TRBD2 matching 7 bases. Per the germline V gene, CDR1 is SGHAT and CDR2 is FQDESV (reference sequence). CDR3 length: 15 amino acids. Losses at the gene ends were 3 bases for V and 4 bases for J; bases not matched to a gene: 7. As DNA, the CDR3 is TGTGCCAGCAGCTTGAGGACTAGTTCGGCAGATACGCAGTATTTT. As protein: CASSLRTSSADTQYF. Full variable domain (remainder filled in from reference TRBV11-1 and TRBJ2-3): EAEVAQSPRYKITEKSQAVAFWCDPISGHATLYWYRQILGQGPELLVQFQDESVVDDSQLPKDRFSAERLKGVDSTLKIQPAELGDSAMYLCASSLRTSSADTQYFGPGTRLTVL.

This clonotype was counted ten times or more. The chain joins TRBV9 to TRBJ2-1; possible D gene TRBD2, 6 bases. Deletions cut 1 base from V and 6 bases from J, with 11 bases between. CDR3 size: 14 residues. Germline CDR1 and CDR2: SGDLS and YYNGEE. This chain's CDR3 is CASSVTGAANEQFF. As DNA, the CDR3 is TGTGCCAGCAGCGTAACGGGAGCGGCCAATGAGCAGTTCTTC.

The chain carries TRBV30 and TRBJ1-1; no clear D gene. CDR1 is GTSNPN, CDR2 SVGIG, per germline (reference sequence). V was cut by 3 bases and J by 0 bases, with 8 bases left in between. This CDR3 spans 13 amino acids. The CDR3 DNA reads as TGTGCCTGGAGGCCCCAGGTGAACACTGAAGCTTTCTTT. Encoded protein: CAWRPQVNTEAFF.

This chain uses TRBV6-2 or TRBV6-3 with TRBJ2-3, with 7 positions matching TRBD2. The trim removed 6 bases at V and 2 bases at J, leaving 8 bases unmatched. The CDR3 contains 15 residues. Germline values: CDR1 MNHEY, CDR2 SVGEGT. This chain's CDR3 is CASSLLASITDTQYF. Here the CDR3 DNA reads TGTGCCAGCAGCTTACTAGCGTCGATCACAGATACGCAGTATTTT.